The 3 T cell receptor beta chains given below trace back to one sample, sequenced in a study of OX40 agonist ivuxolimab in advanced cancers. Data came from immunoSEQ multiplex PCR; TCRdb stores just in-frame clones and leaves some out. The sample yields 75,000 to 95,000 clones, roughly 90% seen once. Sequencing was performed on CD4+ or CD8+ T cells sorted from blood, taken in a trial of the OX40 agonist ivuxolimab. The receptors stem from an adult with an advanced solid tumor such as melanoma, head and neck, liver or kidney cancer.

The V call is TRBV4-1, the J call TRBJ2-5; 8 nucleotides match TRBD1. J lost 5 bases, V lost 4 bases, and 6 bases had no gene match. Germline V lookup: CDR1 MGHRA, CDR2 YSYEKL. This CDR3 contains 14 residues. The CDR3 DNA reads as TGCGCCAGCAGCCTCGGACAGGGCCGTGAGACCCAGTACTTC. This codes for CASSLGQGRETQYF.

The gene calls are TRBV11-2 and TRBJ2-1, with a tentative D call TRBD2 (7 bases). Germline-derived CDR1 and CDR2 are SGHAT and FQNNGV. Trimming left V 3 bases short and J 2 bases short, with 11 bases between. This CDR3 is built from 15 residues. This chain's CDR3 is CASSLGRGPYNEQFF. CDR3 in DNA: TGTGCCAGCAGCTTGGGGCGGGGGCCCTACAATGAGCAGTTCTTC.

The chain is built from TRBV7-8 and TRBJ2-5, with a possible D match to TRBD1 (5 bases). The CDR3 contains 17 residues. Germline-derived CDR1 and CDR2 are SGHVS and FQNEAQ. The V end lost 3 bases, the J end lost 2 bases, and 19 bases lay between the germline ends. The CDR3 loop reads CASSFGYQGWSQETQYF. In DNA form, the CDR3 reads TGTGCCAGCAGCTTTGGGTACCAGGGTTGGTCGCAAGAGACCCAGTACTTC.